What follows are 23 T cell receptor beta chains derived from one specimen sequenced in a study of T cells in Graves' hyperthyroidism and ophthalmopathy. From RNA transcripts, TCR beta CDR3 regions were amplified. HTBI primers were employed in a first-round RT-PCR of the TCR CDR3. TCRdb itself ran the multiplex PCR reads through MiXCR, one entry per CDR3 protein. The table records about 590,000 distinct CDR3 sequences, around 16% of them present only once. The sequenced sample was blood. The source of these receptors is a woman in her thirties with Graves' hyperthyroidism.

For this clonotype: A clone one base away is much larger, so this may be a read error. The chain carries TRBV10-1 and TRBJ1-2; D is unclear. The CDR3 is made up of 18 amino acids. CDR1 and CDR2 (germline): WNHNN, SYGVQD (reference sequence). The CDR3 region is CASSNLHRSVGSPYGYTF. CDR3 bases: TGTGCCAGCAGCAACCTCCACCGCAGCGTAGGGAGTCCCTATGGCTACACCTTC.

This clonotype was found many times. The chain links TRBV6-6 to TRBJ2-7, with 7 bases identical to TRBD2. Germline CDR1 and CDR2: MNHNY and SVGAGI (reference sequence). The CDR3 is 15 amino acids. Trimming removed 2 bases from V and 0 bases from J; junction bases left unmatched: 4. The CDR3 region is CASSYRLAASYEQYF. For the CDR3, the DNA is TGTGCCAGCAGTTACCGCCTAGCGGCCTCCTACGAGCAGTACTTC.

This chain joins TRBV29-1 and TRBJ1-4; perhaps TRBD1 as D (5 bases). The CDR3 extends over 13 amino acids. CDR1 and CDR2 (germline): SQVTM, ANQGSEA. Trimming removed 5 bases from V and 7 bases from J, with 14 bases in between. CDR3 in DNA: TGCAGCGTTTTTGGGCAGGGTAGTGAAAAACTGTTTTTT. As protein: CSVFGQGSEKLFF. Together with reference TRBV29-1 and TRBJ1-4, the CDR3 gives the full variable domain: SAVISQKPSRDICQRGTSLTIQCQVDSQVTMMFWYRQQPGQSLTLIATANQGSEATYESGFVIDKFPISRPNLTFSTLTVSNMSPEDSSIYLCSVFGQGSEKLFFGSGTQLSVL.

At least ten counts were recorded for this clonotype. The rearrangement joins TRBV12-3 or TRBV12-4 to TRBJ2-5; D gene uncertain. The CDR3 is made up of 12 amino acids. V lost 9 bases, J lost 6 bases, and 14 bases lay in between. CDR3: CASSPSLQTQYF. The CDR3 bases are TGTGCCAGTAGCCCCAGCCTCCAGACCCAGTACTTC.

The CDR3 protein is CATGREAFF. The CDR3 DNA follows: TGTGCCACTGGACGGGAAGCTTTCTTT. The chain carries TRBV6-4 and TRBJ1-1; D is unclear. Trimming removed 10 bases from V and 8 bases from J, with 8 bases in between. The CDR3 has 9 amino acids. Germline CDR1 and CDR2: MRHNA and SNTAGT.

The chain couples TRBV19 to TRBJ2-1; either TRBD1 or TRBD2 may supply D (7 bases each). Germline CDR1 is LNHDA and CDR2 is SQIVND (reference sequence). Trimming removed 6 bases from V and 0 bases from J, with 15 bases in between. This CDR3 comprises 16 residues. For the CDR3, the DNA is TGTGCCAGTAGAATCAGGGGGGGGAACTCCTACAATGAGCAGTTCTTC. It codes for CASRIRGGNSYNEQFF.

The rearrangement uses TRBV30 and TRBJ2-1; 9 bases are shared with TRBD2. CDR3 length: 13 residues. Germline CDR1 and CDR2: GTSNPN and SVGIG (reference sequence). The CDR3 sequence is CATGLAGEFPRFF. The CDR3 nucleotides read TGTGCGACGGGGTTAGCGGGAGAGTTTCCGCGGTTCTTC.

This clonotype was detected only a few times. V and J are TRBV20-1 and TRBJ1-6; 9 bases align to TRBD1. The CDR3 has 15 residues. V was pared by 3 bases and J by 7 bases, with 7 bases of the junction left unmatched. Germline CDR1 reads DFQATT; CDR2 reads SNEGSKA (reference sequence). The DNA for the CDR3 is TGCAGTGCTAGTGAGAGGACAGGGGAAAATTCACCCCTCCACTTT. Amino acids: CSASERTGENSPLHF.

The chain employs TRBV4-3 and TRBJ2-1; D may be TRBD1 or TRBD2 (5 bases each). Trimming cost V 3 bases and J 0 bases, with 18 bases left between them. Germline CDR1 and CDR2: LGHNA and YSLEER. This CDR3 is built from 18 residues. The CDR3: CASSQSQSGRSSYNEQFF. The CDR3 DNA reads as TGCGCCAGCAGCCAGTCCCAATCGGGGCGAAGCTCCTACAATGAGCAGTTCTTC.

Only a few counts were recorded for this clonotype. The gene calls are TRBV2 and TRBJ2-7; TRBD2 matches 7 bases. The CDR3 has 15 amino acids. Per germline, CDR1 SNHLY and CDR2 FYNNEI. Trimming removed 4 bases from V and 0 bases from J; junction bases left unmatched: 6. CDR3 sequence reads: CASSVLAASSYEQYF. In DNA form, the CDR3 reads TGTGCCAGCAGTGTTCTAGCGGCAAGCTCCTACGAGCAGTACTTC.

Turning to this clonotype: This may be a read error, as it is one base from a much larger clone. V is TRBV7-9 and J is TRBJ2-1; the D is unclear. The CDR3 spans 15 residues. Per the germline V gene, CDR1 is SEHNR and CDR2 is FQNEAQ (reference sequence). V was trimmed by 5 bases and J by 3 bases, leaving 14 bases between them. The CDR3: CASSPSRDFYNEQFF. The CDR3 DNA follows: TGTGCCAGCAGCCCCTCCCGTGACTTCTACAATGAGCAGTTCTTC.

In the case of this clonotype: Its ends do not fully match the called genes, so a read error is possible. The chain is built from TRBV6-1 and TRBJ2-3, with D possibly called TRBD1 or TRBD2 (6 bases each). This CDR3 is 17 amino acids long. Germline assignment: CDR1 MNHNS and CDR2 SASEGT. The CDR3 loop reads CATSGPTGGRGADTQYF. The DNA for the CDR3 is TGTGCCACCAGTGGTCCCACTGGGGGGCGCGGGGCAGATACGCAGTATTTT.

The rearrangement uses TRBV20-1 and TRBJ1-4; 9 bases agree with TRBD1. Germline V gene lookup returns CDR1 DFQATT and CDR2 SNEGSKA (reference sequence). V lost 5 bases to trimming and J lost 5 bases; unmatched junction nucleotides: 6. The CDR3 has 14 residues. The DNA for the CDR3 is TGCAGTGCTCACCCGGGACAGGGAAATGAAAAACTGTTTTTT. As protein: CSAHPGQGNEKLFF.

This clonotype was detected ten times or more. The chain employs TRBV2 and TRBJ2-1; D may be TRBD1 (5 bases). Germline V gene data show CDR1 as SNHLY and CDR2 as FYNNEI. Trimming stripped 3 bases from V and 5 bases from J, with 14 bases between. The CDR3 sequence is 15 residues long. CDR3: CASSEFRVENNEQFF. DNA for the CDR3: TGTGCCAGCAGTGAGTTCAGGGTCGAAAACAATGAGCAGTTCTTC.

V gene TRBV25-1 combines with J gene TRBJ2-1; 13 bases align to TRBD2. The germline V gene encodes CDR1 MGHDK and CDR2 SYGVNS. The J segment lost 8 bases and the V segment lost 7 bases, leaving 11 bases of the junction unmatched. The CDR3 spans 16 residues. The CDR3 loop reads CASIAGLAGESHEQFF. DNA of the CDR3: TGTGCCAGCATCGCTGGACTAGCGGGAGAAAGTCATGAGCAGTTCTTC.

This clonotype was seen ten or more times. The chain recombines TRBV7-2 with TRBJ2-1; TRBD2 aligns across 9 bases. The CDR3 spans 18 residues. With 5 bases clipped from V and 6 bases from J, the junction kept 17 bases outside the gene matches. Looked up from germline, CDR1 is SGHTA and CDR2 is FQGNSA. The CDR3 region has the DNA TGTGCCAGCAGCAGCCAGGGGGTCCGCGGGAGGGGCGGCAATGAGCAGTTCTTC. Its translation: CASSSQGVRGRGGNEQFF.

The chain recombines TRBV27 with TRBJ2-5, with D perhaps TRBD1 (7 bases). Per germline, CDR1 MNHEY and CDR2 SMNVEV (reference sequence). V dropped 6 bases and J dropped 10 bases, with 12 bases sitting between them. The CDR3 has 11 residues. In nucleotides, the CDR3 is TGTGCCAGCAGACAGGGGCGGGACCAGTACTTC. Translating it yields CASRQGRDQYF.

Concerning this clonotype: This may stem from a read error, because a much larger clone lies one nucleotide away. This chain joins TRBV19 and TRBJ2-1; 14 bases are a match to TRBD2. The germline V gene encodes CDR1 LNHDA and CDR2 SQIVND (reference sequence). The CDR3 has 19 residues. In DNA form, the CDR3 reads TGTGCCAGTAGTCTTACTGTTCCCGGGACTAGCGGGAGTCTCAATAAGCAGTTCTTC. Protein product: CASSLTVPGTSGSLNKQFF.

This clonotype was observed at least ten times. The CDR3 DNA is TGTGCCAGCAGCTTTTTGACTAGGTCCCTCGGGGAGCTGTTTTTT. The encoded protein is CASSFLTRSLGELFF. The V call is TRBV7-8, the J call TRBJ2-2, with TRBD2 as a possible D gene (6 bases). Per germline, CDR1 SGHVS and CDR2 FQNEAQ. V was clipped by 3 bases and J by 7 bases, with 15 bases between them. This CDR3 contains 15 residues.

This clonotype was recorded many times. The chain links TRBV6-2 or TRBV6-3 to TRBJ2-7; TRBD2 aligns across 9 bases. Trimming took 4 bases from V and 0 from J; bases not matched to a gene: 4. The germline V gene has CDR1 MNHEY and CDR2 SVGEGT. CDR3 length: 15 residues. This CDR3 reads CASSWGSGSSYEQYF. The CDR3 nucleotides read TGTGCCAGCAGTTGGGGTAGCGGGAGCTCCTACGAGCAGTACTTC.

This clonotype was observed at least ten times. The chain joins TRBV7-8 to TRBJ2-1; 8 bases map to TRBD2. The germline V gene encodes CDR1 SGHVS and CDR2 FQNEAQ. Losses at the gene ends were 6 bases for V and 4 bases for J; bases not matched to a gene: 5. This CDR3 region has 14 residues. DNA for the CDR3: TGTGCCAGCAGGGGGGGACTAGGGTACAATGAGCAGTTCTTC. It codes for CASRGGLGYNEQFF.

There are many counts of this clonotype. The chain uses TRBV18 and TRBJ2-1, with 7 bases fitting TRBD2. The CDR3 is made up of 15 amino acids. Germline loops: CDR1 KGHSH, CDR2 LQKENI. J was trimmed by 4 bases and V by 3 bases; bases with no gene match: 6. The CDR3 is CASSPAGAGYNEQFF. The DNA for the CDR3 is TGTGCCAGCTCACCTGCGGGAGCGGGGTACAATGAGCAGTTCTTC. The complete variable domain, with remaining parts taken from reference TRBV18 and TRBJ2-1, reads NAGVMQNPRHLVRRRGQEARLRCSPMKGHSHVYWYRQLPEEGLKFMVYLQKENIIDESGMPKERFSAEFPKEGPSILRIQQVVRGDSAAYFCASSPAGAGYNEQFFGPGTRLTVL.

This clonotype was observed many times. The J gene is TRBJ1-1, the V gene TRBV27; D is perhaps TRBD1 (5 bases). The germline V gene encodes CDR1 MNHEY and CDR2 SMNVEV (reference sequence). The length of the CDR3 is 16 residues. V lost 5 bases to trimming and J lost 3 bases, with 19 bases between them. CDR3 in amino acids: CASSNSRGGWDTEAFF. DNA for the CDR3: TGTGCCAGCAGTAATTCCCGGGGGGGGTGGGACACTGAAGCTTTCTTT.